The 13 T cell receptor beta chains in this list originate from one sample, sequenced in a study of T cell repertoires in cytomegalovirus infection. TCRdb independently ran MiXCR on the reads; one entry per CDR3 protein. The data contain some 440,000 distinct CDR3 sequences, roughly a third of them singletons. The sequencing input was PBMCs. These TCRs come from a human donor in good health (CMV status not recorded). Some clones in this sample may be carry-over from other donors' samples.

The sample holds a few counts of this clonotype. The genes are TRBV6-5 and TRBJ1-2, with unresolved D. The germline gives CDR1 MNHEY, CDR2 SVGAGI. CDR3 size: 16 residues. With 0 bases removed from V and 4 bases from J, the gap between germline ends came to 15 bases. In DNA form, the CDR3 reads TGTGCCAGCAGTTACTCCTTGGTCCGAAATTTCTATGGCTACACCTTC. Translation gives CASSYSLVRNFYGYTF.

There are a few counts of this clonotype. The V and J genes are TRBV18 and TRBJ2-1; TRBD2 is a possible D gene (6 bases). Germline CDR1 is KGHSH and CDR2 is LQKENI. The CDR3 is 17 residues long. The V gene lost 0 bases and the J gene lost 0 bases, with 12 bases spanning the gap. The CDR3 loop reads CASSPPLASSSYNEQFF. The CDR3 DNA reads as TGTGCCAGCTCACCACCGCTAGCGTCGAGCTCCTACAATGAGCAGTTCTTC.

The sample holds many counts of this clonotype. CDR3 sequence (DNA): TGTGCCAGCAGCTTAAAATCGACAGGGAATTCACCCCTCCACTTT. As protein: CASSLKSTGNSPLHF. The chain employs TRBV7-2 and TRBJ1-6; 7 bases agree with TRBD1. The CDR3 is made up of 15 amino acids. From germline, CDR1 is SGHTA and CDR2 FQGNSA. V dropped 2 bases and J dropped 7; count of bases not matched to a gene: 5.

This clonotype showed up just a few times. This sequence joins TRBV4-3 and TRBJ1-4, with TRBD1 identical over 12 bases. The CDR3 covers 16 residues. V shed 3 bases and J 7 bases; nucleotides not matched to a gene: 6. CDR1 is LGHNA, CDR2 YSLEER, per germline. This CDR3 is CASSHRDRGRVEKLFF. The CDR3 DNA follows: TGCGCCAGCAGCCACCGGGACAGGGGGCGGGTTGAAAAACTGTTTTTT.

The chain joins TRBV6-1 to TRBJ1-4; D may be TRBD1 (5 bases). The length of the CDR3 is 15 residues. V shed 1 base and J shed 5 bases, with 11 bases lying between them. Germline V CDR1 and CDR2: MNHNS, SASEGT. In DNA form, the CDR3 reads TGTGCCAGCAGTGAAGGAATAGGGGTCAATGAAAAACTGTTTTTT. This gives the protein CASSEGIGVNEKLFF.

The genes are TRBV20-1 and TRBJ2-2; D may be TRBD1 (6 bases). Trimming removed 0 bases at V and 3 bases at J, with 8 bases between. This CDR3 has 14 amino acids. In germline, CDR1 is DFQATT, CDR2 SNEGSKA (reference sequence). The chain's CDR3 is CSARDTGYTGELFF. CDR3 DNA: TGCAGTGCTAGAGATACAGGGTACACCGGGGAGCTGTTTTTT.

This rearrangement joins TRBV12-3 or TRBV12-4 to TRBJ1-4; D uncertain. This CDR3 region has 13 residues. V dropped 6 bases and J dropped 8 bases, with 13 bases sitting between them. As DNA, the CDR3 is TGTGCCAGCAGCACTCAGGTGGACGAAAAACTGTTTTTT. Protein: CASSTQVDEKLFF.

The genes are TRBV6-2 or TRBV6-3 and TRBJ1-2; 9 bases are a match to TRBD1. This CDR3 has 12 amino acids. The V segment lost 6 bases and the J segment 8 bases; nucleotides outside the gene matches: 4. Germline V gene sequence: CDR1 MNHEY, CDR2 SVGEGT. CDR3 coding DNA: TGTGCCAGCAGCCGGACAGGGGCGGGCTACACCTTC. Protein product: CASSRTGAGYTF.

The sample holds many counts of this clonotype. V and J are TRBV11-2 and TRBJ1-5, with a tentative D call TRBD1 (6 bases). This CDR3 has 16 residues. Trimming took off 2 bases at V and 2 bases at J, with 13 bases between the two ends. The V gene's germline CDR1 is SGHAT and CDR2 FQNNGV. As DNA, the CDR3 is TGTGCCAGCAGCTTACGGGGGCGTGGAGGCAATCAGCCCCAGCATTTT. It encodes CASSLRGRGGNQPQHF.

This chain uses TRBV7-8 with TRBJ1-5; D unclear. This CDR3 spans 16 amino acids. The ends were cut back, 1 base at V and 3 bases at J, with 13 bases in the middle. CDR1 is SGHVS and CDR2 is FQNEAQ in the germline V gene. The CDR3 sequence is CASSLVGNWDNQPQHF. CDR3 sequence (DNA): TGTGCCAGCAGCTTAGTAGGTAATTGGGACAATCAGCCCCAGCATTTT.

The J gene is TRBJ2-1, the V gene TRBV29-1; a possible D gene is TRBD2 (6 bases). The germline CDR1 and CDR2 sequences are SQVTM and ANQGSEA. V lost 1 base and J lost 5, with 6 bases in between. The CDR3 runs to 12 residues. The CDR3 DNA reads TGCAGCGTTGAAGGCGGGGACAATGAGCAGTTCTTC. Protein product: CSVEGGDNEQFF.

This clonotype came up once. This rearrangement joins TRBV2 to TRBJ2-5; D not resolved. Trimming removed 11 bases at V and 2 bases at J, with 12 bases between. The CDR3 spans 12 residues. Germline V gene data show CDR1 as SNHLY and CDR2 as FYNNEI. In DNA, the CDR3 is TGTGCCCGCATTGGCGGTCAAGAGACCCAGTACTTC. Its protein product is CARIGGQETQYF.

The V call is TRBV20-1, the J call TRBJ2-7; tentatively, D is TRBD1 (6 bases). Trimming stripped 0 bases from V and 2 bases from J, with 14 bases between. This CDR3 has 15 amino acids. The germline V gene encodes CDR1 DFQATT and CDR2 SNEGSKA (reference sequence). The CDR3: CSARDGDKGAYEQYF. CDR3 sequence (DNA): TGCAGTGCTAGAGATGGGGACAAGGGGGCCTACGAGCAGTACTTC.